The 6 T cell receptor beta chains in this list originate from one sample, sequenced in a study of blood T cells in healthy people across ages. Combining a sample-barcoded 5' primer with a J-beta primer mix, a second PCR ran for roughly 6 to 12 cycles. TCRdb independently ran MiXCR on the 5' RACE reads; one entry per CDR3 protein. The sample consists of about 840,000 distinct CDR3 sequences, about 28% of them appearing once. This sample also appeared in a second study, on T cells of mothers and their children.

What was sequenced was blood. The receptors derive from a woman aged 40 to 50 in good health.

Regarding this clonotype: Being one base from a much bigger clone, this may be a read error. J is TRBJ2-1 and V is TRBV20-1; D is ambiguous. CDR3 length: 11 residues. The germline V gene has CDR1 DFQATT and CDR2 SNEGSKA (reference sequence). V was trimmed by 8 bases and J by 9 bases, leaving 14 bases between them. The CDR3 sequence is CSTKVDLEQFF. Here the CDR3 DNA reads TGCAGTACTAAGGTTGATCTTGAGCAGTTCTTC.

This clonotype occurred many times. The chain is built from TRBV28 and TRBJ1-4; 10 bases match TRBD1. The CDR3 runs to 17 residues. Germline-derived CDR1 and CDR2 are MDHEN and SYDVKM. Losses at the gene ends were 6 bases for V and 9 bases for J; bases not matched to a gene: 16. The DNA of the CDR3 is TGTGCCAGCAGATATAGACTAGGTAGGGACAGGGGACAAAAACTGTTTTTT. The encoded protein is CASRYRLGRDRGQKLFF.

The V call is TRBV6-5, the J call TRBJ1-5, with D perhaps matching TRBD1 (5 bases). Trimming removed 6 bases at V and 2 bases at J, with 8 bases between. Looked up from germline, CDR1 is MNHEY and CDR2 is SVGAGI. The CDR3 extends over 13 amino acids. In DNA, the CDR3 is TGTGCCAGCAGACAACAGGGCAATCAGCCCCAGCATTTT. Protein product: CASRQQGNQPQHF.

The rearrangement uses TRBV5-6 and TRBJ2-7; TRBD2 is a possible D gene (6 bases). Looked up from germline, CDR1 is SGHDT and CDR2 is YYEEEE. The germline V and J ends were trimmed by 0 bases and 3 bases, with 16 bases remaining between them. The CDR3 contains 16 residues. In DNA, the CDR3 is TGTGCCAGCAGCTTGGGATCGGAGGGTTCAGACTACGAGCAGTACTTC. Translation gives CASSLGSEGSDYEQYF.

The rearrangement joins TRBV14 to TRBJ1-6, with D possibly being TRBD1 (5 bases). This CDR3 is 13 amino acids long. The V and J ends lost 1 base and 16 bases respectively, with 14 bases between them. From germline, CDR1 is SGHDN and CDR2 FVKESK. Here the CDR3 reads CASSQGSRGLLHF. The CDR3 DNA is TGTGCCAGCAGCCAAGGCTCGAGGGGTCTGCTCCACTTT.

V usage is TRBV7-2 and J usage is TRBJ1-5; TRBD1 matches 11 bases. This CDR3 has 15 residues. Germline V gene data show CDR1 as SGHTA and CDR2 as FQGNSA. The trim removed 5 bases at V and 7 bases at J, leaving 7 bases unmatched. The CDR3 DNA follows: TGTGCCAGCAGCCCGACGGGACAGGGGGACCAGCCCCAGCATTTT. This gives the protein CASSPTGQGDQPQHF.